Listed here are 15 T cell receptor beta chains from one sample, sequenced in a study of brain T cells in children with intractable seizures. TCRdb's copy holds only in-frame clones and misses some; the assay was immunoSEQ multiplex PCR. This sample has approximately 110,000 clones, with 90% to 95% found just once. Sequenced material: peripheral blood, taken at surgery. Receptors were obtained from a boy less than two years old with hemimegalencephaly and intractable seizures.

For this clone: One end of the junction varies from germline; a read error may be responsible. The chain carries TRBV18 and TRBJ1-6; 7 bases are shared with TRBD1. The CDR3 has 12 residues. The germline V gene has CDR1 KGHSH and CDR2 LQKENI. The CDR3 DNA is TGTGCCAGCTCACCGTCCGGACAGGCCCCCCGTTTT. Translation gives CASSPSGQAPRF. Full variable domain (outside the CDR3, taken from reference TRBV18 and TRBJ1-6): NAGVMQNPRHLVRRRGQEARLRCSPMKGHSHVYWYRQLPEEGLKFMVYLQKENIIDESGMPKERFSAEFPKEGPSILRIQQVVRGDSAAYFCASSPSGQAPRFGNGTRLTVT.

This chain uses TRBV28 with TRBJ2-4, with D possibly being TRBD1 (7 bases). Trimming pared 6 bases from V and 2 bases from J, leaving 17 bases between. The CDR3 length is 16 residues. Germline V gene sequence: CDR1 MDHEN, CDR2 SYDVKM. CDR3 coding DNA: TGTGCCAGCAGAGCCGCCAGGGGGAGGTCCAAAAACATTCAGTACTTC. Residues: CASRAARGRSKNIQYF.

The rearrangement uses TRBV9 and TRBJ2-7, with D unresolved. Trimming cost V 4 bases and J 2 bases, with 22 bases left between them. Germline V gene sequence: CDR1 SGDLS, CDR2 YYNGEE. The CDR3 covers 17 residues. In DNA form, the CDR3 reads TGTGCCAGCAGCCCCCCGGCGGTATCGTCTCCCCCCTACGAGCAGTACTTC. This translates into CASSPPAVSSPPYEQYF.

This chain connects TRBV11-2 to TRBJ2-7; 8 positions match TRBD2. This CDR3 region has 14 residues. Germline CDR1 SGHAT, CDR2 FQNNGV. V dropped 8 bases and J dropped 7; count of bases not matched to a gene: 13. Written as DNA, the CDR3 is TGTGCCAGCGGGGTTTGGCGGGAGGCTCAAGAGCAGTACTTC. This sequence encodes CASGVWREAQEQYF.

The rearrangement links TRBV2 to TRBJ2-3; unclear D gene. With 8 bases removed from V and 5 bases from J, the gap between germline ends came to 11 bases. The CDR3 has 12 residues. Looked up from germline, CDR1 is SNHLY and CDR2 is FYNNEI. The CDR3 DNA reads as TGTGCCAGCCGTCGGATCGGAGATACGCAGTATTTT. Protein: CASRRIGDTQYF.

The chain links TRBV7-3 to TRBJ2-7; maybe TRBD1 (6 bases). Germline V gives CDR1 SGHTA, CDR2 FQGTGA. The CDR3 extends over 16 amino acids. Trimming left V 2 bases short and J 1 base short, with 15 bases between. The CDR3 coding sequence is TGTGCCAGCAGCTTAGTAGGGGGAGTGGCTTCCTACGAGCAGTACTTC. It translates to CASSLVGGVASYEQYF.

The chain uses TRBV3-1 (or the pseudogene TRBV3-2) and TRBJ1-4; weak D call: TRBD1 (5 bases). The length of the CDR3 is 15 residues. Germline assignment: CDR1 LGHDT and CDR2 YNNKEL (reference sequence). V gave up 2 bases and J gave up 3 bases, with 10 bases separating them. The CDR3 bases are TGTGCCAGCAGCCAACCAGGGAGGGCTAATGAAAAACTGTTTTTT. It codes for CASSQPGRANEKLFF.

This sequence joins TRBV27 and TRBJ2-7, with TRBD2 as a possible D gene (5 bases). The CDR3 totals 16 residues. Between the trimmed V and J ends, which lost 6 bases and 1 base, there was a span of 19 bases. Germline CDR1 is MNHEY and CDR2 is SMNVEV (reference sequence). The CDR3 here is CASSKRWGLRSYEQYF. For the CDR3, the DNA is TGTGCCAGCAGCAAGCGGTGGGGTCTTAGGTCCTACGAGCAGTACTTC.

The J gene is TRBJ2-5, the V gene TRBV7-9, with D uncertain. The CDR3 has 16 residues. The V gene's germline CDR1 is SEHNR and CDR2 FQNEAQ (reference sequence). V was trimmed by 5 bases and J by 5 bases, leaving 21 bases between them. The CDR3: CASSPRTWTARETQYF. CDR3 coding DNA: TGTGCCAGCAGCCCACGAACGTGGACGGCCAGGGAGACCCAGTACTTC.

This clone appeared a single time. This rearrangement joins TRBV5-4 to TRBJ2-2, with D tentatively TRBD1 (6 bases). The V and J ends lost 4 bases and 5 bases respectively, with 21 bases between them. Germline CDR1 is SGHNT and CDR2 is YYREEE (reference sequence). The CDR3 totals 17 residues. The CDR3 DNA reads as TGTGCCAGCAGCCTGTTGGCGACAGGAACGGGTACCGGGGAGCTGTTTTTT. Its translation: CASSLLATGTGTGELFF. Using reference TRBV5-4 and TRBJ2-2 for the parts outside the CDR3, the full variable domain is ETGVTQSPTHLIKTRGQQVTLRCSSQSGHNTVSWYQQALGQGPQFIFQYYREEENGRGNFPPRFSGLQFPNYSSELNVNALELDDSALYLCASSLLATGTGTGELFFGEGSRLTVL.

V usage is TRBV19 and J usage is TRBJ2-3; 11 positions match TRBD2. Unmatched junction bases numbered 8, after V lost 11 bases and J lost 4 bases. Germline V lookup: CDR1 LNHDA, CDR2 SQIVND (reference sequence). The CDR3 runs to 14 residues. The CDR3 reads CARGGLAGPDTQYF. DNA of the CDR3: TGTGCCCGCGGTGGACTAGCGGGTCCAGATACGCAGTATTTT.

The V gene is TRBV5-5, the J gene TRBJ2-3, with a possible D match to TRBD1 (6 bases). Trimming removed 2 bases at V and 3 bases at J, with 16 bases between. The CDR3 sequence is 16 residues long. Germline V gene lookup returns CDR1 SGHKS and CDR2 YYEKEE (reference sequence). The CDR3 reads CASSLYRALATDTQYF. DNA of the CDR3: TGTGCCAGCAGCTTATACAGGGCCTTGGCTACAGATACGCAGTATTTT.

The CDR3 reads CASRKTVLSYEQYF. CDR3 nucleotides: TGTGCCAGTCGAAAGACTGTGCTCTCCTACGAGCAGTACTTC. The chain employs TRBV19 and TRBJ2-7; no clear D. This CDR3 spans 14 amino acids. V was shortened by 8 bases and J by 0 bases, with 14 bases between the two germline ends. Per germline, CDR1 LNHDA and CDR2 SQIVND (reference sequence).

In DNA form, the CDR3 reads TGTGCCAGCAGCCCAAAAGCGCTAAGACTAAGCGGGGTTTCCTACAATGAGCAGTTCTTC. It translates to CASSPKALRLSGVSYNEQFF. V is TRBV7-3 and J is TRBJ2-1; 7 bases are shared with TRBD2. Per germline, CDR1 SGHTA and CDR2 FQGTGA. The CDR3 runs to 20 residues. After removal of 5 bases from V and 1 base from J, the junction contained 20 bases not matched to a gene.

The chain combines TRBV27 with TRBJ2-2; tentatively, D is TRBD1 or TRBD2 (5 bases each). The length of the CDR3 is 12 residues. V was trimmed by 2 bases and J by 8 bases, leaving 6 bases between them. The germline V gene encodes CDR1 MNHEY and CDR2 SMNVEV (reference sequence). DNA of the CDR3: TGTGCCAGCAGTTTAGGGGGAGGGGAGCTGTTTTTT. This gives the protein CASSLGGGELFF.